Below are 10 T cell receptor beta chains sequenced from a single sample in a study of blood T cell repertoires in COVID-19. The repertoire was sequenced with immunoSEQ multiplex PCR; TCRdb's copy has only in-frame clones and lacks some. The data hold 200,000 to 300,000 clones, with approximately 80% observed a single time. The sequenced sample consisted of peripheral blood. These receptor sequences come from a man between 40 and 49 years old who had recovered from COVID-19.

This CDR3 reads CSARIWARNANTGELFF. CDR3 in DNA: TGCAGCGCACGAATCTGGGCCAGAAACGCGAACACCGGGGAGCTGTTTTTT. This rearrangement joins TRBV29-1 to TRBJ2-2; no clear D gene. The length of the CDR3 is 17 residues. Germline-derived CDR1 and CDR2 are SQVTM and ANQGSEA. V gave up 7 bases and J gave up 0 bases, with 21 bases separating them.

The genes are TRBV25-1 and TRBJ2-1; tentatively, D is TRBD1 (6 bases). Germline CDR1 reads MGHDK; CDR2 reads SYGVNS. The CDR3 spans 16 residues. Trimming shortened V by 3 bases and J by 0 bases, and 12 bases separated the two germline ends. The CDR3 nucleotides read TGTGCCAGCAGTGAGCAGGGGAAGATCTCCTACAATGAGCAGTTCTTC. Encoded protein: CASSEQGKISYNEQFF.

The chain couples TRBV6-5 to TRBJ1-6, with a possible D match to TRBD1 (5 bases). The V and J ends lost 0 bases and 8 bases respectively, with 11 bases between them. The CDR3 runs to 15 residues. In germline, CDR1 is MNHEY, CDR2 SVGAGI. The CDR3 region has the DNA TGTGCCAGCAGTTACTCCAGGACACCAGATTCACCCCTCCACTTT. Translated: CASSYSRTPDSPLHF.

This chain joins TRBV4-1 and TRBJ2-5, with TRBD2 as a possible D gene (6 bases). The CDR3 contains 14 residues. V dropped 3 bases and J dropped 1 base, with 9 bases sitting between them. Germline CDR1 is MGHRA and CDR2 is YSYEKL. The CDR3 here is CASSQGLLQETQYF. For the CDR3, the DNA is TGCGCCAGCAGCCAGGGACTTCTCCAAGAGACCCAGTACTTC.

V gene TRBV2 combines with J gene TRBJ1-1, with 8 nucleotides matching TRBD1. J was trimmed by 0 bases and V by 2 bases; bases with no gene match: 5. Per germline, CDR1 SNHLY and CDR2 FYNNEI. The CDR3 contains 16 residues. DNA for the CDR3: TGTGCCAGCAGTGAATCCCGGACAGGGATGAACACTGAAGCTTTCTTT. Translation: CASSESRTGMNTEAFF. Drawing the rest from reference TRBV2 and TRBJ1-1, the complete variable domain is EPEVTQTPSHQVTQMGQEVILRCVPISNHLYFYWYRQILGQKVEFLVSFYNNEISEKSEIFDDQFSVERPDGSNFTLKIRSTKLEDSAMYFCASSESRTGMNTEAFFGQGTRLTVV.

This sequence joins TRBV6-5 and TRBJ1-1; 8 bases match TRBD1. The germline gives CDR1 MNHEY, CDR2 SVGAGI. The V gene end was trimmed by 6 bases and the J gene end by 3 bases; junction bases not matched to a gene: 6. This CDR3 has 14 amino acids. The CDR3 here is CASRRPGGYTEAFF. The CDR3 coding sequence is TGTGCCAGCAGGCGACCAGGGGGCTACACTGAAGCTTTCTTT.

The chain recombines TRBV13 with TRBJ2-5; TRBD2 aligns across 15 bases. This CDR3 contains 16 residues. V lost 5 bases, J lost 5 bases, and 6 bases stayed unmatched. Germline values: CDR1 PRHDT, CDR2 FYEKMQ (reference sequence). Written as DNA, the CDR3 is TGTGCCAGCAGCACAAGGACTAGCGGGAGGGGGGAGACCCAGTACTTC. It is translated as CASSTRTSGRGETQYF.

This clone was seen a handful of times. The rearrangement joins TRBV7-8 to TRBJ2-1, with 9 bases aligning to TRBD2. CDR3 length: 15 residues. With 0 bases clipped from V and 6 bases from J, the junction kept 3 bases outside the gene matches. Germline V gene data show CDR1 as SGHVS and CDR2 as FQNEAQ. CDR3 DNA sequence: TGTGCCAGCAGCTTAGCTGGTAGCGGGGGCAATGAGCAGTTCTTC. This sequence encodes CASSLAGSGGNEQFF.

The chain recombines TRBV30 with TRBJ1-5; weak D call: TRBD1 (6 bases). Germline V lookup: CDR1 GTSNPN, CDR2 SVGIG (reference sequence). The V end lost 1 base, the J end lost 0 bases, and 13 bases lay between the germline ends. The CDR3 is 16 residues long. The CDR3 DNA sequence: TGTGCCTGGAGTGCTACTCGGACAGCTAGCAATCAGCCCCAGCATTTT. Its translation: CAWSATRTASNQPQHF.

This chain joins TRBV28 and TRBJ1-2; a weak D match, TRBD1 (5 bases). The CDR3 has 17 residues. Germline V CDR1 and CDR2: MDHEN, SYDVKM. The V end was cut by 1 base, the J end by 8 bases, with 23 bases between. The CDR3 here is CASSLSGARVNGAGYTF. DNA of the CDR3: TGTGCCAGCAGTTTATCGGGTGCCAGGGTAAATGGGGCGGGCTACACCTTC.